What follows is one T cell receptor (beta chain) and its context. What it binds is not known. Trimming took 11 bases from V and 2 from J, leaving 11 bases between them. Germline assignment: CDR1 SNHLY and CDR2 FYNNEI. The CDR3 length is 12 residues. TCRdb's table, derived via immunoSEQ multiplex PCR, lists solely in-frame clones and lacks some. The sample has about 99,000 clones, roughly 92% seen once. This entry belongs to a study of T cell responses to AZD1222 COVID-19 vaccine. Regarding the study as a whole: In all cases, repertoires were sampled only after the peak T cell response. Spike was spanned by vaccine-associated CD4 TCRs, which were dominant at 160-218 and 743-854. Unmutated regions of variants are reportedly targeted by nearly half of spike-specific TCRs. Clonal diversity was possibly underestimated, and white British individuals and females predominated among donors.

Sequencing used peripheral blood, obtained on day 0 of AZD1222 vaccination. This chain joins TRBV2 and TRBJ2-3; TRBD1 or TRBD2 may be the D gene (5 bases each). This TCR came from an adult in good health. The CDR3 here is CAVGPNTDTQYF. CDR3 coding DNA: TGTGCCGTGGGACCAAACACAGATACGCAGTATTTT. The complete variable domain, with remaining parts taken from reference TRBV2 and TRBJ2-3, reads EPEVTQTPSHQVTQMGQEVILRCVPISNHLYFYWYRQILGQKVEFLVSFYNNEISEKSEIFDDQFSVERPDGSNFTLKIRSTKLEDSAMYFCAVGPNTDTQYFGPGTRLTVL.